What follows are 11 T cell receptor beta chains derived from one specimen sequenced in a study of graft-versus-host responses after intestinal transplantation. Processing released intraepithelial and lamina propria lymphocytes from the graft tissue. Profiling relied on immunoSEQ multiplex PCR, and the TCRdb table lists in-frame clones only, not all of them. This table holds roughly 15,000 clones, 70% to 85% found once. This sample comprised ileum tissue, obtained 16 days after intestinal transplant. The receptors stem from a human patient who received an intestinal transplant, so some T cells may come from the graft donor.

V gene TRBV27 combines with J gene TRBJ2-7; weak D call: TRBD2 (7 bases). V was trimmed by 4 bases and J by 2 bases, leaving 12 bases between them. From germline, CDR1 is MNHEY and CDR2 SMNVEV (reference sequence). The CDR3 runs 14 residues. As DNA, the CDR3 is TGTGCCAGCAGTTGGGGGGGCTCGGCCTACGAGCAGTACTTC. Its translation is CASSWGGSAYEQYF.

The chain carries TRBV7-9 and TRBJ2-3; D perhaps matches TRBD2 (6 bases). CDR1 and CDR2 from the germline V gene are SEHNR and FQNEAQ (reference sequence). The CDR3 is 15 amino acids. Trimming took 2 bases from V and 2 from J, leaving 11 bases between them. The CDR3 DNA sequence: TGTGCCAGCAGCTTAATGGACTACAACACAGATACGCAGTATTTT. It codes for CASSLMDYNTDTQYF.

The chain is built from TRBV6-5 and TRBJ2-1; 10 nucleotides align to TRBD2. The CDR3 is 15 residues long. V was pared by 4 bases and J by 6 bases, with 6 bases of the junction left unmatched. CDR1 is MNHEY, CDR2 SVGAGI, per germline. This chain's CDR3 is CASSFKASGSNEQFF. The DNA for the CDR3 is TGTGCCAGCAGTTTCAAGGCTAGCGGGAGCAATGAGCAGTTCTTC.

The CDR3 coding sequence is TGTGCCAGCAGCTTCTCTCGGGGGGGTCAGCCCCAGCATTTT. Translation: CASSFSRGGQPQHF. This chain links TRBV7-2 with TRBJ1-5; D is perhaps TRBD1 (5 bases). Germline lookup yields CDR1 SGHTA and CDR2 FQGNSA. Trimming shortened V by 3 bases and J by 6 bases, and 12 bases separated the two germline ends. CDR3 size: 14 residues.

By share, this clone ranks as medium-sized (0.01 to 0.1%). The chain links TRBV6-5 to TRBJ2-7, with a tentative D call TRBD1 (6 bases). Germline CDR1 MNHEY, CDR2 SVGAGI. Trimming took off 2 bases at V and 0 bases at J, with 8 bases between the two ends. The length of the CDR3 is 14 residues. DNA of the CDR3: TGTGCCAGCAGTTACGGACAGAGCTCCTACGAGCAGTACTTC. Its translation is CASSYGQSSYEQYF.

The rearrangement links TRBV15 to TRBJ1-5, with D possibly TRBD1 on 5 matching bases. The germline V and J ends were trimmed by 0 bases and 4 bases, with 13 bases remaining between them. Per germline, CDR1 LNHNV and CDR2 YYDKDF (reference sequence). This CDR3 region has 16 residues. This chain's CDR3 is CATSRDSPRVNQPQHF. The CDR3 DNA is TGTGCCACCAGCAGAGATAGCCCCAGGGTAAATCAGCCCCAGCATTTT.

This rearrangement joins TRBV19 to TRBJ2-7; the match to TRBD1 covers 7 bases. There are 12 residues in the CDR3. Germline assignment: CDR1 LNHDA and CDR2 SQIVND (reference sequence). Trimming at V came to 6 bases and at J to 4 bases, leaving 3 bases not matched to a gene. CDR3 residues: CASSGTDYEQYF. In nucleotides, the CDR3 is TGTGCCAGTAGCGGGACAGATTACGAGCAGTACTTC.

This chain connects TRBV28 to TRBJ1-2, with 7 bases that match TRBD1. V trimming: 7 bases; J trimming: 4 bases; junction bases outside the gene matches: 12. Germline CDR1 and CDR2: MDHEN and SYDVKM. The CDR3 loop spans 15 amino acids. The CDR3 sequence: CASNAGGPLSYGYTF. In DNA form, the CDR3 reads TGTGCCAGCAACGCAGGGGGGCCCCTTTCCTATGGCTACACCTTC.

This clone was picked up one time. The rearrangement uses TRBV19 and TRBJ2-1, with D tentatively TRBD2 (5 bases). Trimming shortened V by 1 base and J by 0 bases, and 7 bases separated the two germline ends. The germline gives CDR1 LNHDA, CDR2 SQIVND (reference sequence). CDR3 length equals 15 residues. The CDR3: CASSIAGNSYNEQFF. CDR3 coding DNA: TGTGCCAGTAGTATAGCGGGGAACTCCTACAATGAGCAGTTCTTC.

The V and J genes are TRBV9 and TRBJ1-2, with D uncertain. CDR3 length equals 13 residues. Trimming removed 2 bases at V and 2 bases at J, with 7 bases between. Germline V CDR1 and CDR2: SGDLS, YYNGEE. CDR3 nucleotides: TGTGCCAGCAGCGTCGGCGGGAACTATGGCTACACCTTC. It codes for CASSVGGNYGYTF. Together with reference TRBV9 and TRBJ1-2, the CDR3 gives the full variable domain: DSGVTQTPKHLITATGQRVTLRCSPRSGDLSVYWYQQSLDQGLQFLIQYYNGEERAKGNILERFSAQQFPDLHSELNLSSLELGDSALYFCASSVGGNYGYTFGSGTRLTVV.

The chain carries TRBV29-1 and TRBJ1-4; D gene ambiguous. V was shortened by 0 bases and J by 5 bases, with 7 bases between the two germline ends. From germline, CDR1 is SQVTM and CDR2 ANQGSEA. This CDR3 is built from 13 residues. In nucleotides, the CDR3 is TGCAGCGTTGAAGATGGAGGCAATGAAAAACTGTTTTTT. Translation gives CSVEDGGNEKLFF.